Below, 5 T cell receptor beta chains from the same sample are listed, as sequenced in a study of cytomegalovirus exposure and HLA in healthy donors (TCRdb year 2017). Libraries were constructed by the immunoSEQ multiplex PCR assay. The multiplex PCR relied on a mix of 60 forward primers for TCR Vbeta segments and 13 reverse primers for TCR Jbeta segments. Imported from immuneACCESS, the table was reduced by TCRdb to in-frame sequences with V and J called. These copies leave out some clones; in studies compared against another copy, an unresolved V gene accounts for under half, and the cause of the remainder is not known. The sample yields some 100,000 clones; around 70% were counted once. The ten largest clones represent less than 15% of the sample. The specimen sequenced was PBMCs. These receptors were obtained from a woman aged 45 to 65 in good health and CMV-seropositive.

The rearrangement joins TRBV27 to TRBJ2-3; D not resolved. Trimming took 5 bases from V and 0 from J, leaving 12 bases between them. This CDR3 is 15 amino acids long. The V gene's germline CDR1 is MNHEY and CDR2 SMNVEV (reference sequence). The CDR3 reads CASSIRLTSTDTQYF. The CDR3 DNA is TGTGCCAGCAGTATCAGACTGACTAGCACAGATACGCAGTATTTT.

J is TRBJ2-1 and V is TRBV27; 12 positions agree with TRBD2. CDR3 length: 17 amino acids. The ends lost 5 bases at V and 10 bases at J; junction bases unmatched: 15. Germline V gene lookup returns CDR1 MNHEY and CDR2 SMNVEV (reference sequence). DNA of the CDR3: TGTGCCAGCAGTCTAACCCGCGGACTAGCGGGACGGGGGGAGCAGTTCTTC. Translated: CASSLTRGLAGRGEQFF.

The chain uses TRBV28 and TRBJ2-7, with 8 positions matching TRBD1. The V gene end was trimmed by 7 bases and the J gene end by 1 base; junction bases not matched to a gene: 9. The CDR3 has 15 amino acids. From germline, CDR1 is MDHEN and CDR2 SYDVKM. In DNA, the CDR3 is TGTGCCAGCACACCCCAGGGGGCAAGGTCCTACGAGCAGTACTTC. It specifies CASTPQGARSYEQYF.

The V gene is TRBV2, the J gene TRBJ1-2; 7 bases are a match to TRBD1. V shed 5 bases, J shed 2 bases, and the junction held 8 bases outside the gene matches. The CDR3 extends over 15 amino acids. Germline values: CDR1 SNHLY, CDR2 FYNNEI. CDR3 nucleotides: TGTGCCAGCAGTCAAAACAGGGGAATGAACTATGGCTACACCTTC. It yields the protein CASSQNRGMNYGYTF.

CDR3 in DNA: TGTGCCATCAGTGAATCAGCGTTCGAGGCTGGAAACACCATATATTTT. Translation gives CAISESAFEAGNTIYF. The chain uses TRBV10-3 and TRBJ1-3; D call uncertain. In germline, CDR1 is ENHRY, CDR2 SYGVKD. V gave up 3 bases and J gave up 2 bases, with 14 bases separating them. The CDR3 length is 16 residues.